A selection of T cell receptor beta chains follows, all from one sample in a study of blood T cell repertoires in COVID-19. Repertoires were generated with immunoSEQ multiplex PCR, while TCRdb's copy carries only in-frame clones and drops some. The sample contains roughly 160,000 clones, around four fifths of which appear only once. Material for sequencing was peripheral blood. The receptors originated from a woman older than 75 with COVID-19, enrolled during active disease. Both conserved end residues are part of each CDR3. The order of the fields is clone size, D gene, J gene, V gene, CDR3 DNA, CDR3 protein. A D gene is named only where the DNA matches it firmly. Clone size is not always given. Where it is, it says once, few, many or a class for expanded clones.

clone size: NA
D gene: NA
J gene: TRBJ1-1
V gene: TRBV19
CDR3 DNA: TGTGCCAGTAGTATGAGGCAGGGCTACACTGAAGCTTTCTTT
CDR3 protein: CASSMRQGYTEAFF

clone size: NA
D gene: NA
J gene: TRBJ1-4
V gene: TRBV7-2
CDR3 DNA: TGTGCCAGCAGCTTGGTGCAGAATGAAAAACTGTTTTTT
CDR3 protein: CASSLVQNEKLFF

clone size: NA
D gene: NA
J gene: TRBJ2-7
V gene: TRBV2
CDR3 DNA: TGTGCCAGCAAGATGGACAGTCTGAGCTCCTACGAGCAGTACTTC
CDR3 protein: CASKMDSLSSYEQYF

clone size: NA
D gene: TRBD1
J gene: TRBJ1-4
V gene: TRBV2
CDR3 DNA: TGTGCCAGCAGTGAAGTCGGGACAGGGGGCGGAAAACTGTTTTTT
CDR3 protein: CASSEVGTGGGKLFF

clone size: NA
D gene: TRBD2
J gene: TRBJ2-1
V gene: TRBV27
CDR3 DNA: TGTGCCAGCAGTCTACTAGCGGGCGTTACCACTGAGCAGTTCTTC
CDR3 protein: CASSLLAGVTTEQFF

clone size: NA
D gene: TRBD2
J gene: TRBJ2-7
V gene: TRBV7-3
CDR3 DNA: TGTGCCAGCAGCTTAGGGGGGGACCCCTCCTACGAGCAGTACTTC
CDR3 protein: CASSLGGDPSYEQYF

clone size: NA
D gene: NA
J gene: TRBJ1-6
V gene: TRBV5-1
CDR3 DNA: TGCGCCAGCGGGGAAACCGGACTCCTCCACTTT
CDR3 protein: CASGETGLLHF

clone size: NA
D gene: TRBD1
J gene: TRBJ1-2
V gene: TRBV27
CDR3 DNA: TGTGCCAGCAGTCCAACCGGGACAGGGAGTGGCTACACCTTC
CDR3 protein: CASSPTGTGSGYTF

clone size: NA
D gene: TRBD2
J gene: TRBJ2-3
V gene: TRBV29-1
CDR3 DNA: TGCAGCGTTGAACTAGAGCGGGAAAGCACAGATACGCAGTATTTT
CDR3 protein: CSVELERESTDTQYF

clone size: NA
D gene: NA
J gene: TRBJ1-5
V gene: TRBV6-5
CDR3 DNA: TGTGCCAGCAGCCTCGGGAGGGCAGGCAATCAGCCCCAGCATTTT
CDR3 protein: CASSLGRAGNQPQHF

clone size: NA
D gene: NA
J gene: TRBJ2-3
V gene: TRBV18
CDR3 DNA: TGTGCCAGCTCACCACCGGGGACTGGTGCCACAGATACGCAGTATTTT
CDR3 protein: CASSPPGTGATDTQYF

clone size: NA
D gene: TRBD1
J gene: TRBJ1-5
V gene: TRBV5-5
CDR3 DNA: TGTGCCAGCAGCTTCACAGGGGACGGAAATCAGCCCCAGCATTTT
CDR3 protein: CASSFTGDGNQPQHF

clone size: NA
D gene: TRBD1
J gene: TRBJ1-2
V gene: TRBV25-1
CDR3 DNA: TGTGCCAGCAGAAATTCCGGGACAGGGGGCCTCGGCTATGGCTACACCTTC
CDR3 protein: CASRNSGTGGLGYGYTF

clone size: few
D gene: TRBD2
J gene: TRBJ2-3
V gene: TRBV5-5
CDR3 DNA: TGTGCCAGCAGCTTTGGCGGGGGGGCCGATACGCAGTATTTT
CDR3 protein: CASSFGGGADTQYF

clone size: NA
D gene: TRBD2
J gene: TRBJ2-2
V gene: TRBV27
CDR3 DNA: TGTGCCAGCAGTCGCCCTAGCGGGAGGAATACCGGGGAGCTGTTTTTT
CDR3 protein: CASSRPSGRNTGELFF

clone size: NA
D gene: NA
J gene: TRBJ1-3
V gene: TRBV7-2
CDR3 DNA: TGTGCCAGCAGCCGACTCGCCCGAGACACCATATATTTT
CDR3 protein: CASSRLARDTIYF

clone size: NA
D gene: TRBD1
J gene: TRBJ2-1
V gene: TRBV10-1
CDR3 DNA: TGCGCCAGCAGCCACAGGGGGCGCGAGAAAAATGAGCAGTTCTTC
CDR3 protein: CASSHRGREKNEQFF

clone size: few
D gene: NA
J gene: TRBJ2-7
V gene: TRBV5-6
CDR3 DNA: TGTGCCAGCAGCTTGGCCTCGATGACTGTCCGTCCAGCCTACGAGCAGTACTTC
CDR3 protein: CASSLASMTVRPAYEQYF

clone size: NA
D gene: NA
J gene: TRBJ1-1
V gene: TRBV3-1/TRBV3-2
CDR3 DNA: TGTGCCAGCAGCCAGGGGGGGGGCGGCACTGAAGCTTTCTTT
CDR3 protein: CASSQGGGGTEAFF

clone size: NA
D gene: TRBD1
J gene: TRBJ1-3
V gene: TRBV9
CDR3 DNA: TGTGCCAGCAGCGTAGCTTCCGGGACAGGACTCGGGGGTGACACCATATATTTT
CDR3 protein: CASSVASGTGLGGDTIYF

clone size: NA
D gene: TRBD1
J gene: TRBJ2-2
V gene: TRBV11-3
CDR3 DNA: TGTGCCAGCAGCCCTACAGGGGTTGGCGGCACCGGGGAGCTGTTTTTT
CDR3 protein: CASSPTGVGGTGELFF

clone size: once
D gene: TRBD2
J gene: TRBJ2-1
V gene: TRBV7-3
CDR3 DNA: TGTGCCAGCAGCCCCAGCGGGGGCTCCTACAATGAGCAGTTCTTC
CDR3 protein: CASSPSGGSYNEQFF

clone size: few
D gene: NA
J gene: TRBJ2-1
V gene: TRBV5-1
CDR3 DNA: TGCGCCAGCAGCTTGGGAAGCGATGAGCAGTTCTTC
CDR3 protein: CASSLGSDEQFF

clone size: once
D gene: TRBD2
J gene: TRBJ2-5
V gene: TRBV4-2
CDR3 DNA: TGTGCCAGCAGCCCGGGGGGGGCTCCATCCCCACAAGAGACCCAGTACTTC
CDR3 protein: CASSPGGAPSPQETQYF

clone size: once
D gene: TRBD2
J gene: TRBJ2-6
V gene: TRBV7-9
CDR3 DNA: TGTGCCAGCAGCTCAGCGGGGGCGTCCCTAGCCGGGGCCAACGTCCTGACTTTC
CDR3 protein: CASSSAGASLAGANVLTF

clone size: NA
D gene: NA
J gene: TRBJ1-3
V gene: TRBV28
CDR3 DNA: TGTGCCAGCCGCCAGGGAGGTGGAAACACCATATATTTT
CDR3 protein: CASRQGGGNTIYF

clone size: NA
D gene: NA
J gene: TRBJ1-2
V gene: TRBV6-5
CDR3 DNA: TGTGCCAGCAGACACCGGAGAGTCTATGGCTACACCTTC
CDR3 protein: CASRHRRVYGYTF

clone size: NA
D gene: TRBD2
J gene: TRBJ2-3
V gene: TRBV6-5
CDR3 DNA: TGTGCCGTCCATTCAGCGGGGGCCACAGATACGCAGTATTTT
CDR3 protein: CAVHSAGATDTQYF

clone size: NA
D gene: NA
J gene: TRBJ1-2
V gene: TRBV11-2
CDR3 DNA: TGTGCCAGCAGCTTAGGGCAAGCTAACTATGGCTACACCTTC
CDR3 protein: CASSLGQANYGYTF

clone size: once
D gene: NA
J gene: TRBJ2-2
V gene: TRBV19
CDR3 DNA: TGTGCCAGTAGGGTGGGGGCAGCGGTCACCGGGGAGCTGTTTTTT
CDR3 protein: CASRVGAAVTGELFF

clone size: NA
D gene: NA
J gene: TRBJ1-2
V gene: TRBV9
CDR3 DNA: TGTGCCAGCAGCGTCTCCGGGACACCGTGGGGCTACACCTTC
CDR3 protein: CASSVSGTPWGYTF

clone size: NA
D gene: TRBD2
J gene: TRBJ2-5
V gene: TRBV5-1
CDR3 DNA: TGCGCCAGCAGCATCGAGAGCGGGGGGCAAGAGACCCAGTACTTC
CDR3 protein: CASSIESGGQETQYF

clone size: once
D gene: NA
J gene: TRBJ2-7
V gene: TRBV3-1/TRBV3-2
CDR3 DNA: TGTGCCAGTGGGCGGGGCCCTTACGAGCAGTACTTC
CDR3 protein: CASGRGPYEQYF

clone size: few
D gene: NA
J gene: TRBJ2-7
V gene: TRBV5-4
CDR3 DNA: TGTGCCAGCAGCTTTGGGGACACCCGGGCCTACGAGCAGTACTTC
CDR3 protein: CASSFGDTRAYEQYF

clone size: once
D gene: NA
J gene: TRBJ1-1
V gene: TRBV3-1/TRBV3-2
CDR3 DNA: TGTGCCAGCAGCCAAGAAAATTCACTCCGAGCTTTCTTT
CDR3 protein: CASSQENSLRAFF

clone size: once
D gene: NA
J gene: TRBJ2-1
V gene: TRBV3-1/TRBV3-2
CDR3 DNA: TGTGCCAGCAGCCAAATGGGGACAACCTACAATGAGCAGTTCTTC
CDR3 protein: CASSQMGTTYNEQFF

clone size: few
D gene: NA
J gene: TRBJ1-5
V gene: TRBV7-3
CDR3 DNA: TGTGCCAGCAGCTTAACCCAGGGGCAGCCCCAGCATTTT
CDR3 protein: CASSLTQGQPQHF

clone size: once
D gene: NA
J gene: TRBJ1-5
V gene: TRBV5-8
CDR3 DNA: TGTGCCAGCAGCTTCGGGGGATCTGGCAATCAGCCCCAGCATTTT
CDR3 protein: CASSFGGSGNQPQHF

clone size: NA
D gene: TRBD1
J gene: TRBJ2-7
V gene: TRBV7-8
CDR3 DNA: TGTGCCAGCAGGCCGGACAGGGTGGGCGAGCAGTACTTC
CDR3 protein: CASRPDRVGEQYF

clone size: NA
D gene: NA
J gene: TRBJ2-7
V gene: TRBV9
CDR3 DNA: TGTGCCAGCAGCCCCACAGGGAGGGGCTCCTACGAGCAGTACTTC
CDR3 protein: CASSPTGRGSYEQYF

clone size: many
D gene: NA
J gene: TRBJ1-6
V gene: TRBV2
CDR3 DNA: TGTGCCAGCAGTGAAGCGCCACGGGGGTCACCCCTCCACTTT
CDR3 protein: CASSEAPRGSPLHF

clone size: NA
D gene: NA
J gene: TRBJ1-1
V gene: TRBV3-1/TRBV3-2
CDR3 DNA: TGTGCCAGCAGCCACCAGGGTGGGGGGACTGAAGCTTTCTTT
CDR3 protein: CASSHQGGGTEAFF

clone size: NA
D gene: NA
J gene: TRBJ1-5
V gene: TRBV6-5
CDR3 DNA: TGTGCCATTGGAGGACAGCCCAGCAATCAGCCCCAGCATTTT
CDR3 protein: CAIGGQPSNQPQHF

clone size: NA
D gene: NA
J gene: TRBJ2-2
V gene: TRBV18
CDR3 DNA: TGTGCCAGCTCACCCACAGGGGAGCTGTTTTTT
CDR3 protein: CASSPTGELFF

clone size: NA
D gene: NA
J gene: TRBJ1-2
V gene: TRBV15
CDR3 DNA: TGTGCCACCAGCAGAGACAGGACAGGCTACACCTTC
CDR3 protein: CATSRDRTGYTF

clone size: NA
D gene: NA
J gene: TRBJ1-1
V gene: TRBV19
CDR3 DNA: TGTGCCAGTCCCTTCACAGTTAACACTGAAGCTTTCTTT
CDR3 protein: CASPFTVNTEAFF

clone size: NA
D gene: NA
J gene: TRBJ2-7
V gene: TRBV6-6
CDR3 DNA: TGTGCCAGCACCCGTCAGTCCTACGAGCAGTACTTC
CDR3 protein: CASTRQSYEQYF

clone size: NA
D gene: TRBD1
J gene: TRBJ2-3
V gene: TRBV9
CDR3 DNA: TGTGCCAGCAGCGAGGGGACCGGGACAGGGTTGACAGATACGCAGTATTTT
CDR3 protein: CASSEGTGTGLTDTQYF

clone size: few
D gene: NA
J gene: TRBJ2-7
V gene: TRBV10-2
CDR3 DNA: TGCGCCAGCAGTGAGTCTGGGGAGAGGGGGTACGAGCAGTACTTC
CDR3 protein: CASSESGERGYEQYF

clone size: NA
D gene: TRBD2
J gene: TRBJ2-1
V gene: TRBV25-1
CDR3 DNA: TGTGCCAGCAGTGTGGGACTAGCGGGAGGGCCCTATGGAAATGAGCAGTTCTTC
CDR3 protein: CASSVGLAGGPYGNEQFF

clone size: NA
D gene: TRBD2
J gene: TRBJ2-7
V gene: TRBV28
CDR3 DNA: TGTGCCAGCAGTGCCCTCGGGACTACGAGAAGCGGCGAGCAGTACTTC
CDR3 protein: CASSALGTTRSGEQYF

clone size: NA
D gene: NA
J gene: TRBJ2-1
V gene: TRBV28
CDR3 DNA: TGTGCCAGCAGTTTCTTAGCGGAATACAATGAGCAGTTCTTC
CDR3 protein: CASSFLAEYNEQFF

clone size: few
D gene: NA
J gene: TRBJ1-4
V gene: TRBV7-6
CDR3 DNA: TGTGCCAGCAGCCCCAGCCCAGGGGAAAAACTGTTTTTT
CDR3 protein: CASSPSPGEKLFF

clone size: once
D gene: TRBD1
J gene: TRBJ2-3
V gene: TRBV28
CDR3 DNA: TGTGCCAGCAGTGTACCGGGACAGGCCACAGATACGCAGTATTTT
CDR3 protein: CASSVPGQATDTQYF

clone size: NA
D gene: TRBD2
J gene: TRBJ2-2
V gene: TRBV9
CDR3 DNA: TGTGCCAGCAGCGGGCCGGGACTAGCGGGGCGGGCCGGGGAGCTGTTTTTT
CDR3 protein: CASSGPGLAGRAGELFF